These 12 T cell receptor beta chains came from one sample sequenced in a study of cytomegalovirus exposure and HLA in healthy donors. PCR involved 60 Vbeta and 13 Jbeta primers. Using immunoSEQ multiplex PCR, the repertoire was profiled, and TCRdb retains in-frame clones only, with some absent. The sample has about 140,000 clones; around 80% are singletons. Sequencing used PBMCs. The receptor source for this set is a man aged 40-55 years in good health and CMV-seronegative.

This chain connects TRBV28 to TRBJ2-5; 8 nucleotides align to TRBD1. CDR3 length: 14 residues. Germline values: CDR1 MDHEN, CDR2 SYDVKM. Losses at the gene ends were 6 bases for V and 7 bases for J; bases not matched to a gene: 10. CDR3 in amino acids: CASSRGQGVGTQYF. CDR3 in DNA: TGTGCCAGCAGCCGAGGACAGGGTGTCGGGACCCAGTACTTC.

CDR3 loop: CASSPRGTNEKLFF. For the CDR3, the DNA is TGTGCCAGCTCACCGCGAGGGACTAATGAAAAACTGTTTTTT. The chain is built from TRBV18 and TRBJ1-4, with no clear D. The V and J ends lost 3 bases and 2 bases respectively, with 7 bases between them. The germline V gene encodes CDR1 KGHSH and CDR2 LQKENI. The CDR3 runs 14 residues.

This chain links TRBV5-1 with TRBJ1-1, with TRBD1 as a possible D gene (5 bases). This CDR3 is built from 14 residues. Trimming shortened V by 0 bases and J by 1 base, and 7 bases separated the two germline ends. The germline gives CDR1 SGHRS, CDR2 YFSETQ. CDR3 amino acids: CASSLVGGNTEAFF. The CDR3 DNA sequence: TGCGCCAGCAGCTTGGTGGGGGGGAACACTGAAGCTTTCTTT.

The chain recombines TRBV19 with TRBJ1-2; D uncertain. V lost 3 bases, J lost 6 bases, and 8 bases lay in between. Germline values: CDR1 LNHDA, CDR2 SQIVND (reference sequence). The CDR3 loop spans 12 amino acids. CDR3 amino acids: CASSIFGDGYTF. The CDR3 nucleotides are TGTGCCAGTAGTATTTTCGGGGATGGCTACACCTTC.

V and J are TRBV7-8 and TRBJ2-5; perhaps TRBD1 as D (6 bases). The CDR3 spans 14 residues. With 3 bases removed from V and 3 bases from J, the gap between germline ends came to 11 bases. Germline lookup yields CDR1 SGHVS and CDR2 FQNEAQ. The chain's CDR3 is CASSFDRSEETQYF. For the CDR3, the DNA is TGTGCCAGCAGCTTCGACAGGTCAGAAGAGACCCAGTACTTC. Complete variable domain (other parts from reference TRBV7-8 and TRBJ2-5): GAGVSQSPRYKVAKRGQDVALRCDPISGHVSLFWYQQALGQGPEFLTYFQNEAQLDKSGLPSDRFFAERPEGSVSTLKIQRTQQEDSAVYLCASSFDRSEETQYFGPGTRLLVL.

The DNA of the CDR3 is TGTGCCACCCAGGCCGCGAGCCCCTACGAGCAGTACTTC. Translating gives CATQAASPYEQYF. This chain links TRBV2 with TRBJ2-7; D ambiguous. The CDR3 spans 13 residues. Germline CDR1 SNHLY, CDR2 FYNNEI. Deletions cut 10 bases from V and 2 bases from J, with 15 bases between.

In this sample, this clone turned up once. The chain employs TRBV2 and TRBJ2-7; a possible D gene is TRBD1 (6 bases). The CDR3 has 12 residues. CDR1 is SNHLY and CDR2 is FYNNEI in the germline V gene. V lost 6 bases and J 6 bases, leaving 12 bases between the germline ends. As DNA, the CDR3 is TGTGCCAGCAGCCCACAGGGATCCGAGCAGTACTTC. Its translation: CASSPQGSEQYF.

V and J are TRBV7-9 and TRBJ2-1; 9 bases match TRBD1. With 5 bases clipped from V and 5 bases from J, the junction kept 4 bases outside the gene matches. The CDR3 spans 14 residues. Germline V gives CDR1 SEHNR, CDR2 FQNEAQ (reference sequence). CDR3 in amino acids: CASSGQGTHNEQFF. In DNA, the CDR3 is TGTGCCAGCAGCGGACAGGGGACCCACAATGAGCAGTTCTTC.

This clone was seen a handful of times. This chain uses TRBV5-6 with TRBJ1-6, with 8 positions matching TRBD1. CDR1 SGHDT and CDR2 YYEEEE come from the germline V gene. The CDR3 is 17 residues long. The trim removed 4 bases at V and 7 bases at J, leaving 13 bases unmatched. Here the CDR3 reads CASSKTGAAGPNSPLHF. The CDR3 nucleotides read TGTGCCAGCAGCAAGACAGGGGCGGCGGGTCCGAATTCACCCCTCCACTTT.

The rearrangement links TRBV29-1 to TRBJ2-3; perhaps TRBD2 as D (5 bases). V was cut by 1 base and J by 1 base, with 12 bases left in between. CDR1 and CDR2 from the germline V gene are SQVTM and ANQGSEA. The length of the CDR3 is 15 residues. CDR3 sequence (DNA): TGCAGCGTTGAAGGCCGGGGAGTCCGCACAGATACGCAGTATTTT. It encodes CSVEGRGVRTDTQYF.

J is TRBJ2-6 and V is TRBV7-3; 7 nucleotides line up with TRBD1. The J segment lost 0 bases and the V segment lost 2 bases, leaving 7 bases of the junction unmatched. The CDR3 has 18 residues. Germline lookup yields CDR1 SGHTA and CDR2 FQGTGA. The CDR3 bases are TGTGCCAGCAGCTTATTTGGACAGGATTTCTCTGGGGCCAACGTCCTGACTTTC. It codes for CASSLFGQDFSGANVLTF.

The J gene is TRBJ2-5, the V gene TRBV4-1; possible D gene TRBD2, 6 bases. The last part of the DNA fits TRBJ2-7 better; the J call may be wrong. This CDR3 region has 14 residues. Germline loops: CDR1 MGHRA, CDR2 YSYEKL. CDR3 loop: CASTRDAGTYEQYF. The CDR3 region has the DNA TGCGCCAGCACCCGTGATGCGGGGACCTACGAGCAGTACTTC.